This T cell receptor beta chain appears in the sequencing data of a study of blood T cell repertoires in COVID-19. Overall study context: The samples span acute and convalescent COVID-19 from the United States, Italy and Spain. PBMCs, B-cell-depleted T cells, or T cells provided the cDNA or gDNA that made up the material.

CDR3 length equals 15 residues. The germline CDR1 and CDR2 sequences are KGHSH and LQKENI. V was pared by 0 bases and J by 0 bases, with 1 base of the junction left unmatched. Authors' data handling: For nucleated cells, counts were estimated from reference gene primer amplification. Profiling relied on immunoSEQ multiplex PCR, and the TCRdb table lists in-frame clones only, not all of them. The V and J calls and clone size were taken over from that table, and D and trimming were inferred from the DNA. The sample lists roughly 100,000 clones, around 76% seen once, with just under 20% in the top ten. This TCR was recovered from a woman aged 70-85 years with acute or convalescent COVID-19. The specimen was peripheral blood. The chain carries TRBV18 and TRBJ1-1; 7 bases fit TRBD1. The CDR3 here is CASSPPTGMNTEAFF. The CDR3 DNA reads TGTGCCAGCTCACCACCGACAGGGATGAACACTGAAGCTTTCTTT.